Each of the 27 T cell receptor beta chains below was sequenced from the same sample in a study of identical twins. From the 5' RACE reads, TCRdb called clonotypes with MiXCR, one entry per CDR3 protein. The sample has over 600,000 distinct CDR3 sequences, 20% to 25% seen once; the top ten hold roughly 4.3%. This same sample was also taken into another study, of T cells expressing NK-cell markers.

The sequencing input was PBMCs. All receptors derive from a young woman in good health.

In nucleotides, the CDR3 is TGTGCCAGCAGCCAATTCACTAATGAAAAACTGTTTTTT. As protein: CASSQFTNEKLFF. This chain joins TRBV12-3 or TRBV12-4 and TRBJ1-4; no clear D gene. Trimming removed 6 bases from V and 2 bases from J, with 7 bases in between. This CDR3 contains 13 residues.

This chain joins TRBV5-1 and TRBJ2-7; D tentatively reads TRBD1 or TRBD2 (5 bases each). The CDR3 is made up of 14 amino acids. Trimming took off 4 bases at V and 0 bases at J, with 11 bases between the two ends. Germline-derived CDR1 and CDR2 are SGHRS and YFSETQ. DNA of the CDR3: TGCGCCAGCAGCCCCGCAGGGACCTCCTACGAGCAGTACTTC. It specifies CASSPAGTSYEQYF. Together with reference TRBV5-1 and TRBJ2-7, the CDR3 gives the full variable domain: KAGVTQTPRYLIKTRGQQVTLSCSPISGHRSVSWYQQTPGQGLQFLFEYFSETQRNKGNFPGRFSGRQFSNSRSEMNVSTLELGDSALYLCASSPAGTSYEQYFGPGTRLTVT.

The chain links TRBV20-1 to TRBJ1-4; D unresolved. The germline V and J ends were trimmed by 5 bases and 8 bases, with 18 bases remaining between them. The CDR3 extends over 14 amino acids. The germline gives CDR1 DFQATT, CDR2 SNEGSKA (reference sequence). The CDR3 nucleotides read TGCAGTGCTGCCCTGACCCAGTTTGAAGAAAAACTGTTTTTT. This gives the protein CSAALTQFEEKLFF.

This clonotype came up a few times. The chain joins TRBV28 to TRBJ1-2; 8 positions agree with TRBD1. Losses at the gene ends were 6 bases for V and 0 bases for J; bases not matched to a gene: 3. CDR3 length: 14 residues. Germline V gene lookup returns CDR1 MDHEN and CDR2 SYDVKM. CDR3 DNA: TGTGCCAGCAGCGAGACAGGGGCTAACTATGGCTACACCTTC. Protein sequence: CASSETGANYGYTF.

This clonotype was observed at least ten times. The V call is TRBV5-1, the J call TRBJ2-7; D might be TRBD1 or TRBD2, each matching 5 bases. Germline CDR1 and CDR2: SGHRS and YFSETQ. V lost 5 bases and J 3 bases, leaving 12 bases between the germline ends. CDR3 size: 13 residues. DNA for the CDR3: TGCGCCAGCAGAACCGGGACCAACTACGAGCAGTACTTC. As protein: CASRTGTNYEQYF.

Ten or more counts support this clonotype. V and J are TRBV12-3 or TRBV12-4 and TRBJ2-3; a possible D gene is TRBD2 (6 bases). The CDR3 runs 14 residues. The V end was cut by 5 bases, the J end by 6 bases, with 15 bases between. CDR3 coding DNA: TGTGCCAGCAGTCTTGGGACTCCCACGGATACGCAGTATTTT. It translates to CASSLGTPTDTQYF.

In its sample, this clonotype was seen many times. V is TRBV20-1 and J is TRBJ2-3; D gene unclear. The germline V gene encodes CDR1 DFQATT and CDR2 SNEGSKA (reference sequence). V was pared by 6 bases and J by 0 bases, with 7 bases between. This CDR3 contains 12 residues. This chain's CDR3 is CSAAPSTDTQYF. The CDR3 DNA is TGCAGTGCCGCTCCGAGCACAGATACGCAGTATTTT.

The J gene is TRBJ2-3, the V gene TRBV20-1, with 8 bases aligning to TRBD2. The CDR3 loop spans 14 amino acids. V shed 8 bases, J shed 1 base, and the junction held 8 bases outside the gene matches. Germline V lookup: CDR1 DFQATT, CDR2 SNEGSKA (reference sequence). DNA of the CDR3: TGCAGTTTTACGGGGGGGGGAGGCACAGATACGCAGTATTTT. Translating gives CSFTGGGGTDTQYF.

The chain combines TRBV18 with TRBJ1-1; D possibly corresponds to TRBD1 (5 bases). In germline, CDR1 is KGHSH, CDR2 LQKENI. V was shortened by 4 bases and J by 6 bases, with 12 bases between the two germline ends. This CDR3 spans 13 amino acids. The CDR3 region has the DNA TGTGCCAGCTCACAGGGGATCCCTCCTGAAGCTTTCTTT. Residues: CASSQGIPPEAFF.

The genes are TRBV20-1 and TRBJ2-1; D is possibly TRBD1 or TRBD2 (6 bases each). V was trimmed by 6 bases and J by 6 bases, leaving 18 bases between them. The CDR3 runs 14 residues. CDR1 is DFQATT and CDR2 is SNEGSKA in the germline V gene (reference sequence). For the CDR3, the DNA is TGCAGTGCCCTTGACAGGAGGGCTGCCAATGAGCAGTTCTTC. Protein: CSALDRRAANEQFF.

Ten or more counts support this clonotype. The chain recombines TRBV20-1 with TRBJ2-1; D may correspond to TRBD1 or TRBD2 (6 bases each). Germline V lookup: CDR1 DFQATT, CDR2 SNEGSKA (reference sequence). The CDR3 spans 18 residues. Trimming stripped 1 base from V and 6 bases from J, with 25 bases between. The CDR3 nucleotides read TGCAGTGCTAGAGCGGCCGGGAGTACAGAGGCAGGGGCCAATGAGCAGTTCTTC. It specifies CSARAAGSTEAGANEQFF.

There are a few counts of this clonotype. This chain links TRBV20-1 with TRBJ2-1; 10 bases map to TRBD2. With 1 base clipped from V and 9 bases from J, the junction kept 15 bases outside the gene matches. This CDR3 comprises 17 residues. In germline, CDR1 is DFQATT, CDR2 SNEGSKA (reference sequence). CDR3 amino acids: CSARAGIPSGRSGEQFF. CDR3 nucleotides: TGCAGTGCTAGAGCTGGAATACCTAGCGGGAGATCGGGTGAGCAGTTCTTC.

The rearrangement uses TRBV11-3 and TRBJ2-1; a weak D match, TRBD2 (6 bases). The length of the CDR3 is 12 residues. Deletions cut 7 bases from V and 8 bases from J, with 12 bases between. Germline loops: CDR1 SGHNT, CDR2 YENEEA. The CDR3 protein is CASTRGEHEQFF. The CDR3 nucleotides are TGTGCCAGCACTCGCGGGGAGCATGAGCAGTTCTTC.

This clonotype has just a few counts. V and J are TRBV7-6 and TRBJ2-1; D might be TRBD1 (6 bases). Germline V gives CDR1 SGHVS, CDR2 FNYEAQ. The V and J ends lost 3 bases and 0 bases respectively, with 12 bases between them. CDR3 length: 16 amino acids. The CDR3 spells CASSFHAGDSYNEQFF. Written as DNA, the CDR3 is TGTGCCAGCAGCTTCCACGCAGGGGACTCCTACAATGAGCAGTTCTTC. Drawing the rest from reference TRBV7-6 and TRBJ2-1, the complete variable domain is GAGVSQSPRYKVTKRGQDVALRCDPISGHVSLYWYRQALGQGPEFLTYFNYEAQQDKSGLPNDRFSAERPEGSISTLTIQRTEQRDSAMYRCASSFHAGDSYNEQFFGPGTRLTVL.

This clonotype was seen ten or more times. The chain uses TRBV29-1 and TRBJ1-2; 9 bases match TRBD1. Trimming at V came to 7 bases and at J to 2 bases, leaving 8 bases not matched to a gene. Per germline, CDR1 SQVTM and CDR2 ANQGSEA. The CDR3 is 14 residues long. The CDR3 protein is CSATRTGENYGYTF. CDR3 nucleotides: TGCAGCGCCACCAGGACAGGGGAGAACTATGGCTACACCTTC.

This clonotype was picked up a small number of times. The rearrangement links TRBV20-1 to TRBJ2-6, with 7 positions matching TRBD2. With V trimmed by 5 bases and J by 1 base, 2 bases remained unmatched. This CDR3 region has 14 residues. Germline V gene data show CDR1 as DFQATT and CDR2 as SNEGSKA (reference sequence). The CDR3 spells CSAGGDSGANVLTF. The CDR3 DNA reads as TGCAGTGCTGGGGGGGATTCTGGGGCCAACGTCCTGACTTTC.

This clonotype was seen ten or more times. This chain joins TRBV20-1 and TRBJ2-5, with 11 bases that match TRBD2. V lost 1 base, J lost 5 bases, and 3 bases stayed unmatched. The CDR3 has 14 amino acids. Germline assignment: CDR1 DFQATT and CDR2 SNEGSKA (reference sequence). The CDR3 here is CSARARTSGETQYF. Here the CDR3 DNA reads TGCAGTGCTAGAGCCCGGACTAGCGGGGAGACCCAGTACTTC.

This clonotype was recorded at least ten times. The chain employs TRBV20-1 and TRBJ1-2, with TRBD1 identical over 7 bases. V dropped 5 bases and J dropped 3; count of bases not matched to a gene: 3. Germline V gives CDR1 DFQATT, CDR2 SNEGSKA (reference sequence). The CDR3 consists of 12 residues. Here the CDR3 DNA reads TGCAGTGCTCAAACAGGGGACTATGGCTACACCTTC. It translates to CSAQTGDYGYTF.

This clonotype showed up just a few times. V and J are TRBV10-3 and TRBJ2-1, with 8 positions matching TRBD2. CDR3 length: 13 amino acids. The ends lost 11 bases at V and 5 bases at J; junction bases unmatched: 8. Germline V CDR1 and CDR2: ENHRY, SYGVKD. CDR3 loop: CAATGGTNNEQFF. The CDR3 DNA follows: TGTGCCGCCACGGGGGGGACTAACAATGAGCAGTTCTTC.

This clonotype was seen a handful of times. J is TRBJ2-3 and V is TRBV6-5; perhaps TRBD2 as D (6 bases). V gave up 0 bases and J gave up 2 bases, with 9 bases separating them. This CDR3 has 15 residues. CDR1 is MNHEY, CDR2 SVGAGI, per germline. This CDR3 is CASSYSERVTDTQYF. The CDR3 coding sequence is TGTGCCAGCAGTTACTCGGAGCGGGTCACAGATACGCAGTATTTT.

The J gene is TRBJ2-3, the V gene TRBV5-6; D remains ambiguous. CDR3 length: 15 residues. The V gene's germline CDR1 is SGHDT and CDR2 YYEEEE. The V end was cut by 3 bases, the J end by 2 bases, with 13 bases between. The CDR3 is CASSSVHPFTDTQYF. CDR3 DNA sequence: TGTGCCAGCAGCTCGGTTCACCCGTTCACAGATACGCAGTATTTT.

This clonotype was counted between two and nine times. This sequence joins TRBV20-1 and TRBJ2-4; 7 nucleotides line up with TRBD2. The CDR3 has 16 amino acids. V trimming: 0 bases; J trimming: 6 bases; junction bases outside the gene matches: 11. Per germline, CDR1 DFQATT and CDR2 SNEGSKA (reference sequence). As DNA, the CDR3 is TGCAGTGCTAGAGATAGGTGGGAGGGCCGGAGAAACATTCAGTACTTC. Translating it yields CSARDRWEGRRNIQYF.

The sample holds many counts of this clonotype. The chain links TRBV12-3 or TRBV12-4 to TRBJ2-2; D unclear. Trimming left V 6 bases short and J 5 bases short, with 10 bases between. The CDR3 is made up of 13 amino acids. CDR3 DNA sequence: TGTGCCAGCAGCCCACAAGGGACCGGGGAGCTGTTTTTT. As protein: CASSPQGTGELFF.

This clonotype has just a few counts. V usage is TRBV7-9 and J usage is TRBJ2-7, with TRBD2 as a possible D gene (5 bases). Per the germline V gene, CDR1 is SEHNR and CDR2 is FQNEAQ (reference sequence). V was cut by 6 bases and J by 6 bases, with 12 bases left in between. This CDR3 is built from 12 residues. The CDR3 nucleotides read TGTGCCAGCAGTCCATTCGGGGTCGAGCAGTACTTC. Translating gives CASSPFGVEQYF. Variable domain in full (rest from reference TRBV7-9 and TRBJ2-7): DTGVSQNPRHKITKRGQNVTFRCDPISEHNRLYWYRQTLGQGPEFLTYFQNEAQLEKSRLLSDRFSAERPKGSFSTLEIQRTEQGDSAMYLCASSPFGVEQYFGPGTRLTVT.

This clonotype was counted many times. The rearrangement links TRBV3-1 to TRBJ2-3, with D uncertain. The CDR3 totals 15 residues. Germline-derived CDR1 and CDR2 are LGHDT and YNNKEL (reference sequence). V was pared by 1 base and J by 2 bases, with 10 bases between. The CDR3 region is CASSQALHPTDTQYF. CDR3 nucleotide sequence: TGTGCCAGCAGCCAAGCCCTACATCCCACAGATACGCAGTATTTT.

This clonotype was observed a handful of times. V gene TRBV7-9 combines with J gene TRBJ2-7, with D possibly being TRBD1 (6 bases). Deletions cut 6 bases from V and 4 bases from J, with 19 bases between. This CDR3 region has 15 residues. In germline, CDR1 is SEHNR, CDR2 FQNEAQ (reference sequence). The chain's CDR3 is CASSYATGFGYEQYF. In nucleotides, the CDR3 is TGTGCCAGCAGTTACGCCACAGGGTTTGGGTACGAGCAGTACTTC.

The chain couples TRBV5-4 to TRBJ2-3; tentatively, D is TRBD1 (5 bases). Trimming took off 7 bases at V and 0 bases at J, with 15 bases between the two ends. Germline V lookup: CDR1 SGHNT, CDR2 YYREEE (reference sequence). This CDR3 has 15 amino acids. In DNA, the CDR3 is TGTGCCAGCCGTCAGGGCCAAACTAGCACAGATACGCAGTATTTT. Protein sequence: CASRQGQTSTDTQYF.